This is a list of T cell receptor beta chains from one sample in a study of shared clonotypes between healthy human individuals. Generated by immunoSEQ multiplex PCR, the TCRdb table keeps only in-frame clones and is missing some. The sample lists roughly 2.5 million clones, approximately 90% occurring once. The source material was naive CD4+ T cells sorted from blood. The receptors come from a man between 18 and 35 years old in good health. The CDR3 runs from the conserved cysteine through the conserved F or W. A D gene is named only where the DNA matches it firmly. Not all rows give a size; the values are once, few, many and, for expanded clones, a class.

TRBD2	TRBJ2-5	TRBV7-8	.	CASSLGLAATQETQYF	TGTGCCAGCAGCTTGGGACTAGCGGCGACCCAAGAGACCCAGTACTTC
.	TRBJ1-1	TRBV30	.	CAWSFQGTNEAFF	TGTGCCTGGAGTTTTCAGGGTACGAATGAAGCTTTCTTT
.	TRBJ2-7	TRBV27	.	CASSFKSPSTYEQYF	TGTGCCAGCAGTTTCAAGTCCCCCTCAACCTACGAGCAGTACTTC
.	TRBJ1-2	TRBV10-3	few	CAISDAENGYTF	TGTGCCATCAGTGATGCGGAGAATGGCTACACCTTC
.	TRBJ2-5	TRBV29-1	.	CSVDRETQYF	TGCAGCGTTGATCGAGAGACCCAGTACTTC
TRBD1	TRBJ1-4	TRBV30	.	CAAESGGSGEKLFF	TGTGCCGCAGAGTCAGGGGGAAGTGGTGAAAAACTGTTTTTT
TRBD2	TRBJ2-3	TRBV9	.	CASSPGGISTDTQYF	TGTGCCAGCAGCCCCGGGGGGATCAGCACAGATACGCAGTATTTT
.	TRBJ1-5	TRBV30	.	CAWSPDGDQPQHF	TGTGCCTGGAGCCCGGACGGCGATCAGCCCCAGCATTTT
TRBD2	TRBJ2-5	TRBV7-2	.	CASSGLAVYQETQYF	TGTGCCAGCAGCGGACTAGCGGTGTACCAAGAGACCCAGTACTTC
.	TRBJ2-5	TRBV5-4	once	CASSFQGIETQYF	TGTGCCAGCAGCTTTCAGGGGATAGAGACCCAGTACTTC